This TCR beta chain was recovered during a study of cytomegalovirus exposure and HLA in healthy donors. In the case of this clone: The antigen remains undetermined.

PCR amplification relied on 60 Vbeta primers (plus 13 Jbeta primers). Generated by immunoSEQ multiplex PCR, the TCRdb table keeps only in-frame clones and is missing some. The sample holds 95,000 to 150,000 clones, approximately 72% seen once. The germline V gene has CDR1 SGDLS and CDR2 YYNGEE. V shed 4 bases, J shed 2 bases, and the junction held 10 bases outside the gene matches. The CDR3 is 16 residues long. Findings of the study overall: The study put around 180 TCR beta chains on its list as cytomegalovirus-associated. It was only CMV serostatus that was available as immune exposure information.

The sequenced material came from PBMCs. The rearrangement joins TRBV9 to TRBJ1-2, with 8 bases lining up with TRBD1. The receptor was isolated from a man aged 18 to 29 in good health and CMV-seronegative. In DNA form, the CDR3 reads TGTGCCAGCAGCCCCCGGGACAGGTTTATAAACTATGGCTACACCTTC. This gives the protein CASSPRDRFINYGYTF.